This T cell receptor beta chain was captured in a study of breast tumors, draining lymph nodes, adjacent tissues. About this clonotype: The antigen is not known.

Samples came from axillary lymph nodes draining the breast cancer. A single record per CDR3 protein comes from TCRdb applying MiXCR to the multiplex PCR reads. The sample carries about 180,000 distinct CDR3 sequences, around a third recorded once. Findings and caveats of the study: Luminal-like breast cancer showed significantly greater tumor-nontumor repertoire similarity than basal-like breast cancer did. Tumors had less TCR diversity than lymph nodes, more than nontumor tissue. The lymph node origin of tumor T cells was framed as consistent with a hypothesis, not demonstrated. Data fit most tumor T cells coming from lymph node, expanding in tumor.

The TCR sequence derives from a female donor with breast cancer. Some clones in this sample may be carry-over from other donors' samples. The sequencing sample was made of axillary lymph node tissue.

The DNA of the CDR3 is TGTGCCAGCAGCTTACTGGGGGGAAGAGACAGGAGCTCCTACGAGCAGTACTTC. Translation gives CASSLLGGRDRSSYEQYF. The chain recombines TRBV11-2 with TRBJ2-7; D is possibly TRBD1 or TRBD2 (6 bases each). The V gene's germline CDR1 is SGHAT and CDR2 FQNNGV. Trimming took 2 bases from V and 0 from J, leaving 20 bases between them. This CDR3 contains 18 residues. Supplemented by reference TRBV11-2 and TRBJ2-7, the full variable domain reads EAGVAQSPRYKIIEKRQSVAFWCNPISGHATLYWYQQILGQGPKLLIQFQNNGVVDDSQLPKDRFSAERLKGVDSTLKIQPAKLEDSAVYLCASSLLGGRDRSSYEQYFGPGTRLTVT.